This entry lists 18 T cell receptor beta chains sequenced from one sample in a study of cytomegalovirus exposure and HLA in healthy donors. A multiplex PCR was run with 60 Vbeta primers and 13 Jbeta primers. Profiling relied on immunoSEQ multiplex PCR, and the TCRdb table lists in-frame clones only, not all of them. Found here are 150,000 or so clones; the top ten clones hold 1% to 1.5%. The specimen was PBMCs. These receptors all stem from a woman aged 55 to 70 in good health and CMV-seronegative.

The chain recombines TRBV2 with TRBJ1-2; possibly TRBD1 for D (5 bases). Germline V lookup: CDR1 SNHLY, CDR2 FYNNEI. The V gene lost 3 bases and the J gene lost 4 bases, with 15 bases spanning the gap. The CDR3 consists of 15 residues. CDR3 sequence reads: CASSEIADNSYGYTF. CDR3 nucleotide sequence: TGTGCCAGCAGTGAGATTGCGGACAACAGCTATGGCTACACCTTC.

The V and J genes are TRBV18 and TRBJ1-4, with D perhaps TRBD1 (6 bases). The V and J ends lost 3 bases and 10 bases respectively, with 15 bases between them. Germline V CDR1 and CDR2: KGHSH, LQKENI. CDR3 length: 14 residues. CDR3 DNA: TGTGCCAGCTCACCTGGGGACAATCGCCCAAAACTGTTTTTT. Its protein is CASSPGDNRPKLFF.

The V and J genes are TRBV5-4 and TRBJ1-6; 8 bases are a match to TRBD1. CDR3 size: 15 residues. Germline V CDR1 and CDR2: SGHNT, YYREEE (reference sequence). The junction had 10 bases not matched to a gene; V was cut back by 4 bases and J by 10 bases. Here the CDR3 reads CASSLRTGGTSPLHF. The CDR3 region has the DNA TGTGCCAGCAGCCTGCGTACAGGGGGTACGTCACCCCTCCACTTT.

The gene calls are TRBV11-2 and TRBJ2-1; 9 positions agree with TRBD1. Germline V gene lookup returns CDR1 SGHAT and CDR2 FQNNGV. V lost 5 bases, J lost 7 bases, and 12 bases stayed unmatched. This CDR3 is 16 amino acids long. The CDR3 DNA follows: TGTGCCAGCAGCGCCTCCTCGGGACAGGGACAGAATGAGCAGTTCTTC. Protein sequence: CASSASSGQGQNEQFF.

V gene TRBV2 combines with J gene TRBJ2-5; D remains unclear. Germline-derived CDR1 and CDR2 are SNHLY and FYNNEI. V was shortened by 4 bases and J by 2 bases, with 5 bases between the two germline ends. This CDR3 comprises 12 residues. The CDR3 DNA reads TGTGCCAGCAGTGCCGGTCAAGAGACCCAGTACTTC. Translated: CASSAGQETQYF.

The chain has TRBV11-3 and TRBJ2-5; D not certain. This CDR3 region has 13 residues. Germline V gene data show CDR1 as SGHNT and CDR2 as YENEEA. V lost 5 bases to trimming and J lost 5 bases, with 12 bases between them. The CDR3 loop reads CASSPAGKETQYF. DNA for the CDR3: TGTGCCAGCAGCCCGGCAGGAAAGGAGACCCAGTACTTC.

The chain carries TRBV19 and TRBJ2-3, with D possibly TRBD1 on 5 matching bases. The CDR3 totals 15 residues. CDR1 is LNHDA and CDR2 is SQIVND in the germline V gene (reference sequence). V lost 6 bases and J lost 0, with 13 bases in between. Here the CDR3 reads CASRDRTTSTDTQYF. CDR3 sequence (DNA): TGTGCCAGTAGAGACAGAACTACTAGCACAGATACGCAGTATTTT.

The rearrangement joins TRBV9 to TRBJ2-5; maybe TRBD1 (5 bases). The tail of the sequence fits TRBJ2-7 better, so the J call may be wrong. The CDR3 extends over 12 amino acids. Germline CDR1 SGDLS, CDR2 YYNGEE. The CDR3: CASSDKGYEQYF. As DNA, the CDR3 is TGTGCCAGCAGCGATAAGGGGTACGAGCAGTACTTC.

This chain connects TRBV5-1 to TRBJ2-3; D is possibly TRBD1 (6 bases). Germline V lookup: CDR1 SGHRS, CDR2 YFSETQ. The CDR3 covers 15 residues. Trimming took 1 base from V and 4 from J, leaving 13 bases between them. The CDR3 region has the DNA TGCGCCAGCAGCTTGCGATCCCCAGGGGCAGATACGCAGTATTTT. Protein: CASSLRSPGADTQYF.

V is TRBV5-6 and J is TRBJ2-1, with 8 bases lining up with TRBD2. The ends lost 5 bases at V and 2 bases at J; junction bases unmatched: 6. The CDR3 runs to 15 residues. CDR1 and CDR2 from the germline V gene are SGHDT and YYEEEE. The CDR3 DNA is TGTGCCAGCAGAGACCGGGGGGGGCCCTACAATGAGCAGTTCTTC. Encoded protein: CASRDRGGPYNEQFF.

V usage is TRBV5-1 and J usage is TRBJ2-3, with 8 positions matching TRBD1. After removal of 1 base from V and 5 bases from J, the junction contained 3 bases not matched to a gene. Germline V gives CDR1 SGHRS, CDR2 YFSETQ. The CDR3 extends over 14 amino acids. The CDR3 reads CASSLPGGIDTQYF. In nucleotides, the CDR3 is TGCGCCAGCAGCTTGCCAGGGGGCATAGATACGCAGTATTTT.

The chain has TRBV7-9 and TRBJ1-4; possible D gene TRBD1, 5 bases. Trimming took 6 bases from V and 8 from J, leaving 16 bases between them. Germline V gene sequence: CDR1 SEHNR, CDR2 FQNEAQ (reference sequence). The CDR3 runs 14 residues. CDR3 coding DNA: TGTGCCAGCAGTCTAGCAACGGGGGGAGAAAAACTGTTTTTT. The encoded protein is CASSLATGGEKLFF.

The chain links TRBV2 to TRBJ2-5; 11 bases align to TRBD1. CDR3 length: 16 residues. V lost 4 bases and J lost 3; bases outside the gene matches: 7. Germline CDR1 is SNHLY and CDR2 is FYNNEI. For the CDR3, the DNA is TGTGCCAGCAGTGGGGAACCGGGACAGGGGGAAGAGACCCAGTACTTC. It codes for CASSGEPGQGEETQYF.

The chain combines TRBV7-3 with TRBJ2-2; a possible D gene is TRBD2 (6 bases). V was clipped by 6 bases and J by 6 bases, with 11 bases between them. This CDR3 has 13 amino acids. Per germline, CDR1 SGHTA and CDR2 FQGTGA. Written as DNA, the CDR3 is TGTGCCAGCAGGTCGGGGGAACCCGGGGAGCTGTTTTTT. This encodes CASRSGEPGELFF.

The CDR3: CASSLAGRNTEAFF. The CDR3 bases are TGTGCCAGCAGCTTAGCAGGGAGAAACACTGAAGCTTTCTTT. The chain links TRBV7-2 to TRBJ1-1; D is unresolved. The CDR3 totals 14 residues. CDR1 is SGHTA, CDR2 FQGNSA, per germline. Deletions cut 0 bases from V and 2 bases from J, with 7 bases between.

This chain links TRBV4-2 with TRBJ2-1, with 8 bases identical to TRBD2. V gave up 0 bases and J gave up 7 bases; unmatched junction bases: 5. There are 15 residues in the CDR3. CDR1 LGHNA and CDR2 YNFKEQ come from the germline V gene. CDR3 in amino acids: CASSQDEREFNEQFF. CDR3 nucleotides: TGTGCCAGCAGCCAAGACGAGCGGGAGTTTAATGAGCAGTTCTTC.

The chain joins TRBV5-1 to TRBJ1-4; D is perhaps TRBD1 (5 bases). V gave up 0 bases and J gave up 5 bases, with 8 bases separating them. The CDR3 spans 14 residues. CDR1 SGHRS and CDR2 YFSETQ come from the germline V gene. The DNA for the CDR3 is TGCGCCAGCAGCTTGGAACAGGCGAATGAAAAACTGTTTTTT. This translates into CASSLEQANEKLFF. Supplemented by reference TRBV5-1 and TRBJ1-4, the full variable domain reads KAGVTQTPRYLIKTRGQQVTLSCSPISGHRSVSWYQQTPGQGLQFLFEYFSETQRNKGNFPGRFSGRQFSNSRSEMNVSTLELGDSALYLCASSLEQANEKLFFGSGTQLSVL.

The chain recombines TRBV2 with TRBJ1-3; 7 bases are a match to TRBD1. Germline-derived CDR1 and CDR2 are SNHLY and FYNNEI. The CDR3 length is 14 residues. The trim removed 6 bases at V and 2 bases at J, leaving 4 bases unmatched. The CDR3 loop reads CASSFDRAGNTIYF. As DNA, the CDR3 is TGTGCCAGCAGCTTCGACAGGGCTGGAAACACCATATATTTT. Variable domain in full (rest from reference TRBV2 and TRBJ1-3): EPEVTQTPSHQVTQMGQEVILRCVPISNHLYFYWYRQILGQKVEFLVSFYNNEISEKSEIFDDQFSVERPDGSNFTLKIRSTKLEDSAMYFCASSFDRAGNTIYFGEGSWLTVV.